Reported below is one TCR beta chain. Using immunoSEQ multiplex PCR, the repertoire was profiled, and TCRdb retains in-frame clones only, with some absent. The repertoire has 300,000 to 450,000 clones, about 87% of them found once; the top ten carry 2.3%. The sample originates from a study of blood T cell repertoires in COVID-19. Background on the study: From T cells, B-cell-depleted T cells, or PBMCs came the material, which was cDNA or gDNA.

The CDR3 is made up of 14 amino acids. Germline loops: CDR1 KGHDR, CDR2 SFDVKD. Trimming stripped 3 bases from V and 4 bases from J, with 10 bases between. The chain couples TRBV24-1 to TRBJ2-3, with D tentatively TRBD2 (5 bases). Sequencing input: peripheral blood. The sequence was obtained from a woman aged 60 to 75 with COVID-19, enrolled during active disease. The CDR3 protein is CATSDSGSADTQYF. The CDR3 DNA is TGTGCCACCAGTGATAGTGGTAGCGCAGATACGCAGTATTTT.